This T cell receptor (beta chain) was recorded in a study of CD8 T cells in Susac syndrome. Random-hexamer reverse transcription was applied to about 0.45 to 1 ug RNA. Each CDR3 protein gets one entry after TCRdb re-called the immunoSEQ multiplex PCR reads with MiXCR. The sample consists of approximately 190,000 distinct CDR3 sequences, approximately 93% of them appearing once. The CDR3 is made up of 13 amino acids. Germline CDR1 is SQVTM and CDR2 is ANQGSEA. V was pared by 2 bases and J by 2 bases, with 7 bases between. This clonotype was obtained from a human donor in good health. The specimen was CD4+ T cells from PBMCs. The chain uses TRBV29-1 and TRBJ1-3, with a possible D match to TRBD1 (5 bases). DNA of the CDR3: TGCAGCGTTGAACGGGGGGCTGGAAACACCATATATTTT. It is translated as CSVERGAGNTIYF. Filled out from reference TRBV29-1 and TRBJ1-3, the complete variable domain reads SAVISQKPSRDICQRGTSLTIQCQVDSQVTMMFWYRQQPGQSLTLIATANQGSEATYESGFVIDKFPISRPNLTFSTLTVSNMSPEDSSIYLCSVERGAGNTIYFGEGSWLTVV.